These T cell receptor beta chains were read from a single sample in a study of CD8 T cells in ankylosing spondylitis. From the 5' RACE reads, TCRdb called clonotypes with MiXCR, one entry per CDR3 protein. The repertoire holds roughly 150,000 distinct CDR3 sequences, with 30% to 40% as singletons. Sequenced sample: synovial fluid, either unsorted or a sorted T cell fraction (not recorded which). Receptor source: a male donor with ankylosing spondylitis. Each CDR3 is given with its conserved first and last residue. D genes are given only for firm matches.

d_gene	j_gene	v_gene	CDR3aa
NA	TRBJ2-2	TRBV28	CASTPPRAGELFF
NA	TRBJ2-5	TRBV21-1	CASSSDRGGETQYF
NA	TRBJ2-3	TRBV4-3	CASSQDVGESTDTQYF
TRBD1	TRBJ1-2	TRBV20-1	CSGGESTGAYGYTF
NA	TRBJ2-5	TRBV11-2	CASSLWRTSKETQYF
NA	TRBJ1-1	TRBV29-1	CSVGDSEAFF
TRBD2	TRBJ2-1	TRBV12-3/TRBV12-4	CASSRLAGDINEQFF
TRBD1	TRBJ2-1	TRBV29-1	CSVLGGQRVDEQFF
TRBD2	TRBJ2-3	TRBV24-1	CATSVPLAGARDTQYF
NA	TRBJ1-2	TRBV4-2	CASSQGGDISVYGYTF
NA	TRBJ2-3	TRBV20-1	CSVLRPSTDTQYF
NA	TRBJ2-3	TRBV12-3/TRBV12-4	CASSLLGVLTDTQYF
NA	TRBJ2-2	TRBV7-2	CASRVDSHTGELFF
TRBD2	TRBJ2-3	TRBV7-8	CASSPWASGGTDTQYF
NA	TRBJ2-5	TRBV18	CASSPLSLETQYF
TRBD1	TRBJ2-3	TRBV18	CASSPSRQGKSDTQYF
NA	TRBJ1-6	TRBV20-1	CSAAPPRSSYNSPLHF
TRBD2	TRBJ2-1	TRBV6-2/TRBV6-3	CASSYPGLAGTSSYNEQFF
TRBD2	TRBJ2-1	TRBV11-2	CASSTRSGGAANEQFF
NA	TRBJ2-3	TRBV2	CATRLVQDTQYF
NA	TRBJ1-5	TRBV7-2	CASSQGPSNQPQHF
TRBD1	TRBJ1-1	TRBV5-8	CASSYRGRTEAFF
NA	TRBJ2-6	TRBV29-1	CSVCTSGANVLTF